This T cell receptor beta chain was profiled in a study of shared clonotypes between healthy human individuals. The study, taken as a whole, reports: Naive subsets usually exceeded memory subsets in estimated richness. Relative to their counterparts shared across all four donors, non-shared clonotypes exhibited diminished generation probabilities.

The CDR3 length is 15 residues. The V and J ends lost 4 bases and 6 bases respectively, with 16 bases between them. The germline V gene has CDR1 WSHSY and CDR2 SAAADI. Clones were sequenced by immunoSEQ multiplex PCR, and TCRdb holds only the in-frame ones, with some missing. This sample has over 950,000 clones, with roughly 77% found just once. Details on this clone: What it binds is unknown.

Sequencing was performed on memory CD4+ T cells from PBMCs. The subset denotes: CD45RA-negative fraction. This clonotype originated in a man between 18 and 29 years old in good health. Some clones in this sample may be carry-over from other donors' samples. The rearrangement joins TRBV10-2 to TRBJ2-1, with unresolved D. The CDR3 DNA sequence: TGCGCCAGCAGTGTTCGGTTGGTAGCTCCCAATGAGCAGTTCTTC. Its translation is CASSVRLVAPNEQFF.